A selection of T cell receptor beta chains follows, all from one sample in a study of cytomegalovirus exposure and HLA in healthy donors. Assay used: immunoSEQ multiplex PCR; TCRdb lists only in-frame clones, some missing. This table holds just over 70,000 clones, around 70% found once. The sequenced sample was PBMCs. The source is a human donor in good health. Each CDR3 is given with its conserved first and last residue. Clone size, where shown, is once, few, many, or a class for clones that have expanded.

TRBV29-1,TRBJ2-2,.,CSVEDRGQGAGELFF
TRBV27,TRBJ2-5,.,CASSPAQGGGQTQYF
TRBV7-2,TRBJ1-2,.,CASSLGAARRDGYTF
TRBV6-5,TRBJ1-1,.,CASSYKKENMNTEAFF
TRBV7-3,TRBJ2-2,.,CASSSHRDTGELFF
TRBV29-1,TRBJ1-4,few,CSVALSGKLFF
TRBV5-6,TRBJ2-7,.,CASSLGGARVSGEQYF
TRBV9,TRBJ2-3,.,CASGASTDTQYF
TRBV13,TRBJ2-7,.,CASSLGRGRGVGQYF
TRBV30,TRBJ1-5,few,CACRSGGRGNQPQHF
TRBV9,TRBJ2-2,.,CASSVAGVETGELFF
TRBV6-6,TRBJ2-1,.,CASSLSVSYNEQFF
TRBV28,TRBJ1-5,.,CASSPRDQPQHF
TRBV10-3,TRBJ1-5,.,CAISESGGTDNQPQHF
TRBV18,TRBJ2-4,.,CASSPGENIQYF
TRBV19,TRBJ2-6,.,CASSMSGFLEVSGANVLTF
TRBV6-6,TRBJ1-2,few,CASSSFDLGGYTF
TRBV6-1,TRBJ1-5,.,CASSGTEYSNQPQHF
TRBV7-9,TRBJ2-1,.,CASSLVPSGRRPYNEQFF
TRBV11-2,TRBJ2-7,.,CASSLLPGTYEQYF
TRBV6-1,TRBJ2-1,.,CASARNILSGNEQFF
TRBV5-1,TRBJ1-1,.,CASSLGGGTEAFF
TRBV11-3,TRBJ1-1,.,CASSSTTRGVATEAFF
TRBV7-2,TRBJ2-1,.,CASSLSSSGPPYNEQFF
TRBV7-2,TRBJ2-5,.,CASSLGGTGGTKTQYF
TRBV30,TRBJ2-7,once,CAWSVGAGGVEQYF
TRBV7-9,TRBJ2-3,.,CASSSTSGNTDTQYF
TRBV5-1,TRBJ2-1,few,CASSYGQGTYNEQFF
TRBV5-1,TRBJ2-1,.,CASTEGVGYNEQFF
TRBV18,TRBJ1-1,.,CASSPRATGPQGDINTEAFF
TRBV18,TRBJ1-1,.,CASSPQGSTEAFF
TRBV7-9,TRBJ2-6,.,CSSSRLRGRPEDVLTF
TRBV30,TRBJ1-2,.,CAWSVRTYGYTF
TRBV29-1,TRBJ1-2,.,CSVGGQGYTF
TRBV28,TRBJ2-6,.,CASSFPSIPGQGAAGANVLTF
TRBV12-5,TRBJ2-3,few,CASGLVQDGVAFSTDTQYF
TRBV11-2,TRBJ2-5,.,CASSLGLQETQYF
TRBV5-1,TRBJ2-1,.,CASSLEGGSNEQFF
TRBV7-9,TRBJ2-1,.,CSSSFLAGGTYNEQFF
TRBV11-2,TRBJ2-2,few,CASNVDRGDTGELFF
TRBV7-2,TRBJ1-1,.,CASSLDKGRGRHTEAFF
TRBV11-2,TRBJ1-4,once,CASSPGLEGKLFF
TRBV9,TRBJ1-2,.,CASSLDRGANYGYTF
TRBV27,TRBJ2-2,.,CASSLVRESGGELFF
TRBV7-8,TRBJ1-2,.,CASSSPGTDLFYGYPF
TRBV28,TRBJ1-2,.,CASSPLNRDRGPDNYGYTF
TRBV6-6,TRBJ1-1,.,CASSYGQGQTEAFF
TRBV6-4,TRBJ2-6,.,CASSYSSSGANVLTF
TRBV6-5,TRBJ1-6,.,CASSYGQILNSPLHF
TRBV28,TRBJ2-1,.,CASNLGGSGVYNEQFF
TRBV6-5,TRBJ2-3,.,CASSFQGHRTDTQYF
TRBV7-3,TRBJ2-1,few,CASSVTGLAGGEQFF
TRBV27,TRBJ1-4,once,CASSPRTGTNEKLFF
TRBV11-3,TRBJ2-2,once,CASSQQGGNTGELFF
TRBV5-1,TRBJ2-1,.,CASSLQRLAGGNEQFF
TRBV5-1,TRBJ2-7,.,CASTPGTSGSYEQYF
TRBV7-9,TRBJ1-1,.,CASSSRDRGRSTEAFF
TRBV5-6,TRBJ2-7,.,CASNKKGLPPNYEQYF